This T cell receptor beta chain comes out of a study of response to subunit inactivated influenza vaccine (dated by TCRdb to 2016 to 2018). Some background on the complete study: To follow how T cells responded to a trivalent subunit inactivated influenza vaccine, the researchers relied on deep quantitative profiling of the T cell receptor repertoire. The full study reports these points: It was suggested by the authors that each seasonal influenza vaccination may recruit only a limited number of new T cells.

Library construction relied on RT-PCR. Sequencing was performed on an Illumina HiSeq 2500. The public reads were reanalyzed by TCRdb: fastp trimming at Q25, MiXCR alignment, in-frame beta chains only. For every CDR3 protein sequence, its rows merge into one entry that carries the most common genes and DNA. The sample table lists a few hundred thousand distinct CDR3 sequences, 11% to 15% of them with a count of one. The ten biggest clones cover around 10% of the sample. This clonotype came up a few times. This clone's antigen is unknown. Per-base qualities were not stored, and no clone one base away is much larger. This receptor was obtained from a man aged 50 or older who received an inactivated influenza vaccine. Donor details come from another sample of the same person, matched by shared clones. Sequencing was performed on PBMCs from blood, taken 12 days after vaccination.

The DNA is as follows: TGTGCCAGCAGTATACAAATCGTGGGCGGTGAAGCTTTCTTT. Its protein product is CASSIQIVGGEAFF. The chain uses TRBV12-3 or TRBV12-4 and TRBJ1-1; the D gene assignment is ambiguous. The junction shows trimming of 5 bases on V and 7 bases on J, plus 17 bases between the germline ends. The CDR3 measures 14 amino acids from cysteine to phenylalanine. Just the 42-base CDR3 DNA is kept, in frame starting at base 1.